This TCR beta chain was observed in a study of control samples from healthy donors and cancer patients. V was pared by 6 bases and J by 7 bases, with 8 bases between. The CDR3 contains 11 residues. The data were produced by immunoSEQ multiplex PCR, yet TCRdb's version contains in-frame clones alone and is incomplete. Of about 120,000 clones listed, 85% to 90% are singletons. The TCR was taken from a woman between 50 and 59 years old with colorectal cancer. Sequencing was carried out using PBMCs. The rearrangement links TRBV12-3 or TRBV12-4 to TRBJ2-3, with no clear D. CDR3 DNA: TGTGCCAGCAGCCAGACCTATACGCAGTATTTT. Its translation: CASSQTYTQYF.